This TCR beta chain is drawn from a study of blood T cell repertoires in COVID-19. Study information: Some COVID-19 samples were acute and others convalescent; all came from the United States, Italy and Spain. The cDNA or gDNA used as material had been derived from T cells, B-cell-depleted T cells, or PBMCs.

Sequencing used immunoSEQ multiplex PCR; TCRdb keeps in-frame clones, though not all of them. The table has some 210,000 clones, roughly 79% seen once. Enrollees, roughly 18 to 89 years old, lived in about two dozen US areas. Allocation to cohorts depended on clinical history reported by the participants. The germline V gene has CDR1 LNHDA and CDR2 SQIVND (reference sequence). The V end lost 3 bases, the J end lost 2 bases, and 12 bases lay between the germline ends. CDR3 length: 15 amino acids. The sequencing sample was made of PBMCs or T cells enriched from blood (not recorded which). The clonotype originates from a woman aged 45-60 years with acute COVID-19. The chain links TRBV19 to TRBJ2-3, with D possibly being TRBD2 (6 bases). The CDR3 nucleotides are TGTGCCAGTAGTATTAGCGGAGTGAACACAGATACGCAGTATTTT. Translation: CASSISGVNTDTQYF.